The T cell receptor (beta chain) under discussion was sequenced for a study of blood T cell repertoires in COVID-19. Clones were read by immunoSEQ multiplex PCR, and TCRdb kept only the in-frame ones, dropping some. Of roughly 250,000 clones in the sample, about 93% were seen once. The CDR3 runs to 14 residues. V lost 0 bases, J lost 3 bases, and 1 base stayed unmatched. Germline CDR1 LNHNV, CDR2 YYDKDF (reference sequence). V is TRBV15 and J is TRBJ2-7; 8 bases align to TRBD2. This clonotype was sampled from a man aged 25 to 45 with COVID-19, enrolled during active disease. Sequencing input: peripheral blood. CDR3 in DNA: TGTGCCACCAGCAGAGACGGGGGGGTCTACGAGCAGTACTTC. Residues: CATSRDGGVYEQYF.